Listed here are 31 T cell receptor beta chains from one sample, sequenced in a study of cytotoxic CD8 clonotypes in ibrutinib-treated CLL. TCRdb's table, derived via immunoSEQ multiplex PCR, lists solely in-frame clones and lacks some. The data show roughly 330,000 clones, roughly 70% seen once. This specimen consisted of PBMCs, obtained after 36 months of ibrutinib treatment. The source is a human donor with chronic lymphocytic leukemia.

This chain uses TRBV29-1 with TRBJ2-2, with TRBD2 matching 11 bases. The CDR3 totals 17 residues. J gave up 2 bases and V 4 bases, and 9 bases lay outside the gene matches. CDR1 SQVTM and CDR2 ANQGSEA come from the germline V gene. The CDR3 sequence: CSVVELAGASNTGELFF. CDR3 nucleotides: TGCAGCGTTGTGGAACTAGCGGGAGCCTCTAACACCGGGGAGCTGTTTTTT.

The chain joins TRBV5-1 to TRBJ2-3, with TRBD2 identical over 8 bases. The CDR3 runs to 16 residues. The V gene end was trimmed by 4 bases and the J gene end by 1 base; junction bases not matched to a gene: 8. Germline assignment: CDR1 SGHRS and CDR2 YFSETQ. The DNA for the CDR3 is TGCGCCAGCAGCCTGGTAGCGGGACCCGGCACAGATACGCAGTATTTT. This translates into CASSLVAGPGTDTQYF. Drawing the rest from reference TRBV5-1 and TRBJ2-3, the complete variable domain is KAGVTQTPRYLIKTRGQQVTLSCSPISGHRSVSWYQQTPGQGLQFLFEYFSETQRNKGNFPGRFSGRQFSNSRSEMNVSTLELGDSALYLCASSLVAGPGTDTQYFGPGTRLTVL.

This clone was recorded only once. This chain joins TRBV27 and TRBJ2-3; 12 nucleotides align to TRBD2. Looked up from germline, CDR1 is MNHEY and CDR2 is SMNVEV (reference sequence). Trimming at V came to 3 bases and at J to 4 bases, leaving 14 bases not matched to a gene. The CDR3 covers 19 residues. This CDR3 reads CASSLGFRTSGTLADTQYF. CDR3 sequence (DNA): TGTGCCAGCAGTTTGGGTTTCCGGACTAGCGGGACCCTCGCAGATACGCAGTATTTT.

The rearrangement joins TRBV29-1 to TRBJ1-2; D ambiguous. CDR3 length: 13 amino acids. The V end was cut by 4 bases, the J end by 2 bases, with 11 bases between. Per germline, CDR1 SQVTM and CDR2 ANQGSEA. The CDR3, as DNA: TGCAGCGTTGCTCGGAGCGGGAACTATGGCTACACCTTC. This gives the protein CSVARSGNYGYTF.

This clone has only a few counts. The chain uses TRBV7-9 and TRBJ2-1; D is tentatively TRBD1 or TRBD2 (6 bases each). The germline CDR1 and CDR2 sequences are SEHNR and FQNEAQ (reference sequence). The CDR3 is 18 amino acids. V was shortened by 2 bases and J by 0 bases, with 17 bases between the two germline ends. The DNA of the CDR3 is TGTGCCAGCAGCTTACGAGGGGGGCGGGATTACTCCTACAATGAGCAGTTCTTC. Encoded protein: CASSLRGGRDYSYNEQFF.

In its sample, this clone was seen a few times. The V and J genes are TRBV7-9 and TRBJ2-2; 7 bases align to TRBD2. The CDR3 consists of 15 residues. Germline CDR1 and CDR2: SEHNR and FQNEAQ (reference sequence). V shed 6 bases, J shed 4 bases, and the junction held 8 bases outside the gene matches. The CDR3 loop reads CASRRTRSGTGELFF. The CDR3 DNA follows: TGTGCCAGCAGGCGGACTAGATCGGGCACCGGGGAGCTGTTTTTT.

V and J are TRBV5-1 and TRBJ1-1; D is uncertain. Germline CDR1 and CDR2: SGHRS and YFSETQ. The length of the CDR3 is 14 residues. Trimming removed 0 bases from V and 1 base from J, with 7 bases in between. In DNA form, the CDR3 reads TGCGCCAGCAGCTTGGGGAGGACGAACACTGAAGCTTTCTTT. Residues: CASSLGRTNTEAFF. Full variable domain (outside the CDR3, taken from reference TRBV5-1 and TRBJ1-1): KAGVTQTPRYLIKTRGQQVTLSCSPISGHRSVSWYQQTPGQGLQFLFEYFSETQRNKGNFPGRFSGRQFSNSRSEMNVSTLELGDSALYLCASSLGRTNTEAFFGQGTRLTVV.

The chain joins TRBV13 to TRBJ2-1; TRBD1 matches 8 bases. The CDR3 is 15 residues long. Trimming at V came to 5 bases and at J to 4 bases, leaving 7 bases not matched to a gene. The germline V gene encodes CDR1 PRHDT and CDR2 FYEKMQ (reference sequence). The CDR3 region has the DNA TGTGCCAGCAGCGCCCGGACAGGGCGGTACAATGAGCAGTTCTTC. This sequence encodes CASSARTGRYNEQFF.

The CDR3 DNA is TGTGCCATCAGAGCAACAGGGGGCGCGGCTAACTATGGCTACACCTTC. Translating it yields CAIRATGGAANYGYTF. The gene calls are TRBV10-3 and TRBJ1-2; 9 positions match TRBD1. CDR1 is ENHRY and CDR2 is SYGVKD in the germline V gene. The CDR3 is 16 residues long. J lost 0 bases, V lost 6 bases, and 8 bases had no gene match.

The CDR3 reads CASSAGGFDSYEQYF. CDR3 nucleotide sequence: TGTGCCAGCAGCGCAGGGGGGTTTGACTCCTACGAGCAGTACTTC. The chain joins TRBV9 to TRBJ2-7; D might be TRBD1 (7 bases). The CDR3 extends over 15 amino acids. Deletions cut 3 bases from V and 0 bases from J, with 13 bases between. In germline, CDR1 is SGDLS, CDR2 YYNGEE.

CDR3 bases: TGTGCCAGCAGCTTACTCCTCGGGAACACTGAAGCTTTCTTT. Translating it yields CASSLLLGNTEAFF. The chain joins TRBV5-4 to TRBJ1-1; D is unresolved. This CDR3 contains 14 residues. V was cut by 2 bases and J by 1 base, with 9 bases left in between. Looked up from germline, CDR1 is SGHNT and CDR2 is YYREEE (reference sequence).

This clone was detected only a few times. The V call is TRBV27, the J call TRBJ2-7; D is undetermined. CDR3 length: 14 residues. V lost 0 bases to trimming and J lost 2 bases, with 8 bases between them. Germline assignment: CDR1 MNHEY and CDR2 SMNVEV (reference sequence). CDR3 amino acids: CASSLSSPPYEQYF. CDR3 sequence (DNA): TGTGCCAGCAGTTTATCCTCCCCACCCTACGAGCAGTACTTC.

CDR3 bases: TGTGCCAGCAGTGAAATCTATAGCAATCAGCCCCAGCATTTT. Residues: CASSEIYSNQPQHF. This rearrangement joins TRBV2 to TRBJ1-5; D gene uncertain. CDR1 is SNHLY and CDR2 is FYNNEI in the germline V gene. This CDR3 contains 14 residues. V lost 2 bases and J lost 0, with 5 bases in between. The whole variable domain, remainder taken from reference TRBV2 and TRBJ1-5, is EPEVTQTPSHQVTQMGQEVILRCVPISNHLYFYWYRQILGQKVEFLVSFYNNEISEKSEIFDDQFSVERPDGSNFTLKIRSTKLEDSAMYFCASSEIYSNQPQHFGDGTRLSIL.

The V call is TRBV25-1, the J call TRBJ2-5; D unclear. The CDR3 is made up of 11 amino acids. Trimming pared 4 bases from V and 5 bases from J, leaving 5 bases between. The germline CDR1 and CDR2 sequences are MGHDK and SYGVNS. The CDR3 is CASSGMETQYF. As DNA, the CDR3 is TGTGCCAGCAGTGGTATGGAGACCCAGTACTTC.

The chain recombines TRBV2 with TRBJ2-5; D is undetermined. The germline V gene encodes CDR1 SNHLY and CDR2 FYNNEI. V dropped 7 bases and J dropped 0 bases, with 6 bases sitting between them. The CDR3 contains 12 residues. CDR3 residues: CASTGNQETQYF. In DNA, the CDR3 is TGTGCCAGCACGGGCAACCAAGAGACCCAGTACTTC.

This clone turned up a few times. Here the CDR3 DNA reads TGTGCCAGCAGCCCAGTGTTCGGTGGAGACGAGCAGTACTTC. Its translation: CASSPVFGGDEQYF. This chain uses TRBV7-9 with TRBJ2-7, with unresolved D. The CDR3 runs to 14 residues. Trimming removed 5 bases from V and 5 bases from J, with 16 bases in between. Germline V gives CDR1 SEHNR, CDR2 FQNEAQ (reference sequence).

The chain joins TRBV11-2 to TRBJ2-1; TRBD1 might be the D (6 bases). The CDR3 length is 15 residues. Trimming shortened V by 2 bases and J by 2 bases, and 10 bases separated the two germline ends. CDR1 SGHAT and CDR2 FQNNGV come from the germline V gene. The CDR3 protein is CASSLLTGPYNEQFF. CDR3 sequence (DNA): TGTGCCAGCAGCTTACTTACAGGGCCCTACAATGAGCAGTTCTTC.

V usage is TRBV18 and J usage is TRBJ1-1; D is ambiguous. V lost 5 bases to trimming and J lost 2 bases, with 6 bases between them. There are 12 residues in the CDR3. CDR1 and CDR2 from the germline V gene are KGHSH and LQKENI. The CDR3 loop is CASSTYNTEAFF. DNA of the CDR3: TGTGCCAGCTCAACTTATAACACTGAAGCTTTCTTT.

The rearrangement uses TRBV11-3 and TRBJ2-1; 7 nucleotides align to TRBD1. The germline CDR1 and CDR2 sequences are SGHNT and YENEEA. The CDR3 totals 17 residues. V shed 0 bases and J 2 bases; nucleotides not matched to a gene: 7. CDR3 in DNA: TGTGCCAGCAGCTTAGATCGCGAGAGGGGGCCCTACAATGAGCAGTTCTTC. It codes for CASSLDRERGPYNEQFF.

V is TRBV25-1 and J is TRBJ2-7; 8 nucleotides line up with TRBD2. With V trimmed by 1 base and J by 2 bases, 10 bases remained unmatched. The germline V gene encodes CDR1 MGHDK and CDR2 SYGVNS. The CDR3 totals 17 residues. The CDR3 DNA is TGTGCCAGCAGTGAATGGCCCCCCGCGGGAGGTGCCTACGAGCAGTACTTC. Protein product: CASSEWPPAGGAYEQYF.

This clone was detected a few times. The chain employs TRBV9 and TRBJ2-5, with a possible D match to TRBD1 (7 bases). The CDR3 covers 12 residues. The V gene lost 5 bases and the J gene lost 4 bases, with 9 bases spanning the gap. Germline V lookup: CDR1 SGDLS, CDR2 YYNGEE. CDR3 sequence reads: CASSQGGETQYF. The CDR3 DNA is TGTGCCAGCAGTCAGGGGGGAGAGACCCAGTACTTC.

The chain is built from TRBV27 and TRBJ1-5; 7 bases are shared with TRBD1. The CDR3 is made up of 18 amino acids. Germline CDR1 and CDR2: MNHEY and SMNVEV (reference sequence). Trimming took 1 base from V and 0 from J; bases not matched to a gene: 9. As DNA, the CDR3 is TGTGCCAGCAGTTTATTGGGCAGGGGGGGATATAGCAATCAGCCCCAGCATTTT. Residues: CASSLLGRGGYSNQPQHF.

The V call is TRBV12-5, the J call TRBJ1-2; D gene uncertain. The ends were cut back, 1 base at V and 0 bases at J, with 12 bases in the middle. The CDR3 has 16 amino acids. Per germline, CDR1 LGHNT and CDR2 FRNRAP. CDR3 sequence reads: CASGLARVQPNYGYTF. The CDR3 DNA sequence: TGTGCTAGTGGTTTGGCGAGGGTTCAGCCTAACTATGGCTACACCTTC.

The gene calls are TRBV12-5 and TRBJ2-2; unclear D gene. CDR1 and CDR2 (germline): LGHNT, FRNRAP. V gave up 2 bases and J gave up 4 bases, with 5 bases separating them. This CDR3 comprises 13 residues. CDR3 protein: CASGLLGTGELFF. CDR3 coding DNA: TGTGCTAGTGGTTTGTTGGGCACCGGGGAGCTGTTTTTT. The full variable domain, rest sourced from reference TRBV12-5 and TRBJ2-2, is DARVTQTPRHKVTEMGQEVTMRCQPILGHNTVFWYRQTMMQGLELLAYFRNRAPLDDSGMPKDRFSAEMPDATLATLKIQPSEPRDSAVYFCASGLLGTGELFFGEGSRLTVL.

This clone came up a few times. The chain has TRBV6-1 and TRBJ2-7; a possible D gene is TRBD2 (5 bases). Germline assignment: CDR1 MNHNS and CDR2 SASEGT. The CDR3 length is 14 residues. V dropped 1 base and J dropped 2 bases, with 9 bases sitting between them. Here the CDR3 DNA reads TGTGCCAGCAGTGAAGTCGGGGATGCCTACGAGCAGTACTTC. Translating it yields CASSEVGDAYEQYF.

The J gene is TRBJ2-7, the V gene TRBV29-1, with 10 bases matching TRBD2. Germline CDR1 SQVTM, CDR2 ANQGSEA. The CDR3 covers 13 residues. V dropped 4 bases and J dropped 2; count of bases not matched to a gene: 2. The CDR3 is CSVVLAGAYEQYF. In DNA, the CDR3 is TGCAGCGTTGTCCTAGCGGGGGCCTACGAGCAGTACTTC.

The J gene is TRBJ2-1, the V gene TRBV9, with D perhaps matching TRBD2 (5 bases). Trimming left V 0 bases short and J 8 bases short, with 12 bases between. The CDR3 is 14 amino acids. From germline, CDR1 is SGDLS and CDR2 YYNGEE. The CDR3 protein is CASSVESGGYEQFF. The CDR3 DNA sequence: TGTGCCAGCAGCGTAGAATCCGGAGGCTATGAGCAGTTCTTC. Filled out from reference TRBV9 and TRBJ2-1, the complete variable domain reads DSGVTQTPKHLITATGQRVTLRCSPRSGDLSVYWYQQSLDQGLQFLIQYYNGEERAKGNILERFSAQQFPDLHSELNLSSLELGDSALYFCASSVESGGYEQFFGPGTRLTVL.

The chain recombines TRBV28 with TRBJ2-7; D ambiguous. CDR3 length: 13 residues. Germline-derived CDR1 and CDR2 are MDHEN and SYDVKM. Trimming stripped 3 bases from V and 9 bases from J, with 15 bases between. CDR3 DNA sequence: TGTGCCAGCAGTTTCGTTGCCCTACGAGGGCAGTACTTC. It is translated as CASSFVALRGQYF. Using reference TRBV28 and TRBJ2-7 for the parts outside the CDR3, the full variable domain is DVKVTQSSRYLVKRTGEKVFLECVQDMDHENMFWYRQDPGLGLRLIYFSYDVKMKEKGDIPEGYSVSREKKERFSLILESASTNQTSMYLCASSFVALRGQYFGPGTRLTVT.

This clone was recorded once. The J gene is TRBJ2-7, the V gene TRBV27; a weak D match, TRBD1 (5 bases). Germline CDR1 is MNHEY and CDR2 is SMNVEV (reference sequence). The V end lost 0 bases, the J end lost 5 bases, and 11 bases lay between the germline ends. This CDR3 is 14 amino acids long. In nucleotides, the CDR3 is TGTGCCAGCAGTTTATCGGTCAGGGCCCACGAGCAGTACTTC. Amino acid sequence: CASSLSVRAHEQYF.

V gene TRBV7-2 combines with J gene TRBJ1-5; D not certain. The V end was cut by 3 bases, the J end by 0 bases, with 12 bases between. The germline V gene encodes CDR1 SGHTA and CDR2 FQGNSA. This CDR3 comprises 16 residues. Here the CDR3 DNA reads TGTGCCAGCAGCTTGATTTGGGGATATAGCAATCAGCCCCAGCATTTT. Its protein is CASSLIWGYSNQPQHF.

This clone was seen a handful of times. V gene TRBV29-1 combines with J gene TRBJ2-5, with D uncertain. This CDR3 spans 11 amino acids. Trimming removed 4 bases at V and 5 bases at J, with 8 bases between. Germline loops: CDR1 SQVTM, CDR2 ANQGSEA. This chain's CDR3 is CSVVVGETQYF. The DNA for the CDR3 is TGCAGCGTTGTGGTTGGGGAGACCCAGTACTTC.